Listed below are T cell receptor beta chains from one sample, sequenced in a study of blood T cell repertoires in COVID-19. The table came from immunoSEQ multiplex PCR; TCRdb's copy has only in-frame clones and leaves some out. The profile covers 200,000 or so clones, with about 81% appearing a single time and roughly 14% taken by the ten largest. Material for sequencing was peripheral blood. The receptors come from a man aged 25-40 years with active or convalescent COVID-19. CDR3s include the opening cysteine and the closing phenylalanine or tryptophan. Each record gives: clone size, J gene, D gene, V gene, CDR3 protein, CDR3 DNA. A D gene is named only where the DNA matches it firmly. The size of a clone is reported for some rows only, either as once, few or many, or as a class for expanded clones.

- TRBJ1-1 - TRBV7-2 CASSLKTGLNTEAFF TGTGCCAGCAGCTTAAAAACGGGTTTGAACACTGAAGCTTTCTTT
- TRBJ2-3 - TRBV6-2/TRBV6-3 CASSYPLAYAGTARTDTQYF TGTGCCAGCAGTTACCCCCTTGCCTATGCGGGGACGGCCCGCACAGATACGCAGTATTTT
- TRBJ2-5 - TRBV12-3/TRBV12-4 CASSYTGETQYF TGTGCCAGCAGTTATACAGGAGAGACCCAGTACTTC
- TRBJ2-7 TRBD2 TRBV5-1 CASSLTSGSSYEQYF TGCGCCAGCAGCTTGACTAGCGGAAGCTCCTACGAGCAGTACTTC
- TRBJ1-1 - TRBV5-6 CASSPGVNTEAFF TGTGCCAGCAGCCCAGGGGTGAACACTGAAGCTTTCTTT
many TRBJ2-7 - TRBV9 CASSGNGGEQYF TGTGCCAGCAGTGGTAATGGCGGCGAGCAGTACTTC
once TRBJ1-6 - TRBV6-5 CASRPNGGDSPLHF TGTGCCAGCAGACCGAACGGCGGGGATTCACCCCTCCACTTT
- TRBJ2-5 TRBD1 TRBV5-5 CATGTGHRETQYF TGTGCCACGGGGACAGGGCATCGGGAGACCCAGTACTTC
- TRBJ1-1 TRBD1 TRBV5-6 CASSRQGSEAFF TGTGCCAGCAGCCGACAGGGCTCTGAAGCTTTCTTT
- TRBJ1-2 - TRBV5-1 CASSLMGASYGYTF TGCGCCAGCAGCTTGATGGGGGCGTCCTATGGCTACACCTTC
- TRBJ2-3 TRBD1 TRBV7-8 CASRLGQVTDTQYF TGTGCCAGCAGATTAGGACAGGTGACAGATACGCAGTATTTT
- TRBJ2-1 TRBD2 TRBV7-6 CASSRSPGLAGNEQFF TGTGCCAGCAGCCGAAGTCCAGGACTAGCCGGGAATGAGCAGTTCTTC
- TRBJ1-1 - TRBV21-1 CASSKGNGTGASGTEAFF TGTGCCAGCAGCAAAGGAAACGGGACAGGGGCCTCGGGCACTGAAGCTTTCTTT
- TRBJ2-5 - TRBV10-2 CASRWTEVQETQYF TGCGCCAGCAGGTGGACGGAGGTCCAAGAGACCCAGTACTTC
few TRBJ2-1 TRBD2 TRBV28 CASSPQWTSIDRTTYNEQFF TGTGCCAGCAGTCCACAGTGGACTAGCATCGACCGAACGACGTACAATGAGCAGTTCTTC
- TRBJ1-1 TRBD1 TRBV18 CASSRRTGGDAFF TGTGCCAGCTCACGTAGGACAGGGGGGGATGCTTTCTTT
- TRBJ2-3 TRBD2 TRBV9 CASSPRASGGPDTQYF TGTGCCAGCAGCCCAAGGGCTAGCGGGGGACCAGATACGCAGTATTTT
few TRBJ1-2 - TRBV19 CASSIDPTGNYGYTF TGTGCCAGTAGTATAGATCCGACAGGAAACTATGGCTACACCTTC
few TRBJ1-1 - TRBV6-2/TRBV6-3 CASSYQGMNTEAFF TGTGCCAGCAGTTACCAGGGGATGAACACTGAAGCTTTCTTT
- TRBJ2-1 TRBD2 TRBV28 CASSSITSGGGNEQFF TGTGCCAGCAGTTCGATCACTAGCGGGGGGGGCAATGAGCAGTTCTTC
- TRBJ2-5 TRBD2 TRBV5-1 CASSLGEAGAQETQYF TGCGCCAGCAGCTTGGGGGAAGCGGGGGCTCAAGAGACCCAGTACTTC
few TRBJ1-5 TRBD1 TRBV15 CATSRERDSLNQPQHF TGTGCCACCAGCAGAGAACGGGACAGCCTCAATCAGCCCCAGCATTTT
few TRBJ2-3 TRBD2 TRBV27 CASRQEGLAGPSTDTQYF TGTGCCAGCAGACAAGAGGGTCTAGCGGGACCTAGCACAGATACGCAGTATTTT
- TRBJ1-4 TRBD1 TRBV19 CASKLTGGGEKLFF TGTGCCAGTAAGCTCACAGGGGGAGGCGAAAAACTGTTTTTT
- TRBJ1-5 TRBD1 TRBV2 CASSEVRGGNQPQHF TGTGCCAGCAGTGAAGTCAGGGGGGGCAATCAGCCCCAGCATTTT
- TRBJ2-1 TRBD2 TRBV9 CASSAGRGLAGSEQFF TGTGCCAGCAGCGCCGGGCGGGGACTAGCGGGCAGTGAGCAGTTCTTC
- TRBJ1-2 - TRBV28 CASNLLTPPGGYTF TGTGCCAGCAACCTCCTAACCCCTCCGGGGGGCTACACCTTC
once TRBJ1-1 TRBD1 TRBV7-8 CASSLKDRRAFRDTEAFF TGTGCCAGCAGCTTAAAGGACAGGCGCGCCTTCCGGGACACTGAAGCTTTCTTT
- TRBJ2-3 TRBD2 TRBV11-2 CASSLDPAGSTDTQYF TGTGCCAGCAGCTTAGATCCAGCGGGGTCCACAGATACGCAGTATTTT
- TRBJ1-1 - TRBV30 CAWSGRQRKTEAFF TGTGCCTGGAGTGGGAGACAGAGAAAGACTGAAGCTTTCTTT
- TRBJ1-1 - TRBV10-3 CAISEIYRVANTEAFF TGTGCCATCAGTGAGATCTACAGGGTTGCGAACACTGAAGCTTTCTTT
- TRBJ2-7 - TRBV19 CASSISAGTFYEQYF TGTGCCAGTAGTATATCGGCAGGCACTTTCTACGAGCAGTACTTC
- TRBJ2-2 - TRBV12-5 CASGWFPGVVTGELFF TGTGCTAGTGGTTGGTTCCCCGGGGTAGTGACCGGGGAGCTGTTTTTT
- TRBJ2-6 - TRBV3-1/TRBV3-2 CASSQGPGANVLTF TGTGCCAGCAGCCAGGGGCCTGGGGCCAACGTCCTGACTTTC
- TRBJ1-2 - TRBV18 CASSPGGDVYGYTF TGTGCCAGCTCACCGGGCGGGGACGTCTATGGCTACACCTTC
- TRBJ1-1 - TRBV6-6 CASRGPVMNTEAFF TGTGCCAGCAGGGGGCCAGTTATGAACACTGAAGCTTTCTTT
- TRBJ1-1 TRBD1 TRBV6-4 CASSLTGGRTEAFF TGTGCCAGCAGTCTTACAGGGGGCCGGACTGAAGCTTTCTTT